This is a list of T cell receptor beta chains from one sample in a study of T-cell memory formation after mild COVID-19. TCRdb used MiXCR to reprocess the 5' RACE reads, holding one entry per CDR3 protein. This table holds 100,000 to 150,000 distinct CDR3 sequences, roughly 6% found once. The sequenced sample was PBMCs or a T cell subset sorted from them (not recorded which). The receptors derive from an adult woman who had mild COVID-19 (a few samples of this study predate the infection). Cell type and time point are not known. Each CDR3 is given with its conserved first and last residue. Fields, in order: D gene, V gene, J gene, clone size, CDR3 DNA, CDR3 protein. A D gene is named only where the DNA matches it firmly. Expanded clones are given a class, and other clones once, few, many or no size at all.

d_call: -
v_call: TRBV19
j_call: TRBJ2-7
clone_size: few
cdr3_nt: TGTGCCAGTAGTCCTCTGAGGACAGCGACATACGAGCAGTACTTC
cdr3_aa: CASSPLRTATYEQYF

d_call: -
v_call: TRBV29-1
j_call: TRBJ2-7
clone_size: few
cdr3_nt: TGCAGCGTTGAAGATCCCCCCAGGGTCTTGACAAGGCAGTACTTC
cdr3_aa: CSVEDPPRVLTRQYF

d_call: -
v_call: TRBV20-1
j_call: TRBJ1-2
clone_size: many
cdr3_nt: TGCAGTGCTAGACAATTGGGGAATATCTATGGCTACACCTTC
cdr3_aa: CSARQLGNIYGYTF

d_call: TRBD1
v_call: TRBV7-6
j_call: TRBJ2-1
clone_size: few
cdr3_nt: TGTGCCAGCAGCGGGCTAACAGGGGGCGTCTCTCACTACAATGAGCAGTTCTTC
cdr3_aa: CASSGLTGGVSHYNEQFF

d_call: TRBD2
v_call: TRBV5-1
j_call: TRBJ2-7
clone_size: -
cdr3_nt: TGCGCCAGCAGCTTGGCGGGACTAGCGACCTACGAGCAGTACTTC
cdr3_aa: CASSLAGLATYEQYF

d_call: TRBD1
v_call: TRBV12-3/TRBV12-4
j_call: TRBJ2-7
clone_size: few
cdr3_nt: TGTGCCAGCAGTTTCGGGACAGGGTACAGGAACGAGCAGTACTTC
cdr3_aa: CASSFGTGYRNEQYF

d_call: TRBD1
v_call: TRBV12-3/TRBV12-4
j_call: TRBJ2-2
clone_size: -
cdr3_nt: TGTGCCAGCAGCCTGGGGACAGCCCGAACGGGCGGGGAGCTGTTTTTT
cdr3_aa: CASSLGTARTGGELFF

d_call: -
v_call: TRBV4-1
j_call: TRBJ1-5
clone_size: -
cdr3_nt: TGCGCCAGCAGCCCGCAACCGGCCTCTAAATACAGAGTTAATCAGCCCCAGCATTTT
cdr3_aa: CASSPQPASKYRVNQPQHF

d_call: -
v_call: TRBV7-2
j_call: TRBJ2-7
clone_size: many
cdr3_nt: TGTGCCAGCAGCCCCCGACTAGGGCCCTCCTACGAGCAGTACTTC
cdr3_aa: CASSPRLGPSYEQYF

d_call: -
v_call: TRBV7-9
j_call: TRBJ2-7
clone_size: -
cdr3_nt: TGTGCCAGCAGCTTAGGAATAGGTGGTTTGGGAGAGCAGTACTTC
cdr3_aa: CASSLGIGGLGEQYF

d_call: -
v_call: TRBV7-6
j_call: TRBJ2-3
clone_size: many
cdr3_nt: TGTGCCAGCAGCTTCGGGACCAGACCGGATACGCAGTATTTT
cdr3_aa: CASSFGTRPDTQYF

d_call: TRBD2
v_call: TRBV7-2
j_call: TRBJ2-7
clone_size: many
cdr3_nt: TGTGCCAGCAGCATGGGACTAGCGGCCCACGAGCAGTACTTC
cdr3_aa: CASSMGLAAHEQYF

d_call: -
v_call: TRBV10-3
j_call: TRBJ1-2
clone_size: -
cdr3_nt: TGTGCCATCAGTGAACAGGGAGACTATGGCTACACCTTC
cdr3_aa: CAISEQGDYGYTF

d_call: TRBD2
v_call: TRBV7-8
j_call: TRBJ2-1
clone_size: -
cdr3_nt: TGTGCCAGCAGCTTAGACCTAGCGGGAGGGCTCGCCGCGGGTGAGCAGTTCTTC
cdr3_aa: CASSLDLAGGLAAGEQFF

d_call: -
v_call: TRBV11-2
j_call: TRBJ2-3
clone_size: few
cdr3_nt: TGTGCCAGCAGCTCAGCCCATTCTACGCAGTATTTT
cdr3_aa: CASSSAHSTQYF

d_call: -
v_call: TRBV7-3
j_call: TRBJ2-7
clone_size: many
cdr3_nt: TGTGCCAGCAGCTTAGGGTCGACAAGGATCTACGAGCAGTACTTC
cdr3_aa: CASSLGSTRIYEQYF

d_call: -
v_call: TRBV20-1
j_call: TRBJ2-3
clone_size: -
cdr3_nt: TGCAGTGCTAGAGATGTAGCTAGCGCGACCACAGATACGCAGTATTTT
cdr3_aa: CSARDVASATTDTQYF

d_call: TRBD1
v_call: TRBV12-3/TRBV12-4
j_call: TRBJ2-7
clone_size: few
cdr3_nt: TGTGCCAGCATTCCGGGACAGGGGGACTACGAGCAGTACTTC
cdr3_aa: CASIPGQGDYEQYF

d_call: -
v_call: TRBV15
j_call: TRBJ1-5
clone_size: -
cdr3_nt: TGTGCCACCCATAACGGCGGAAATCAGCCCCAGCATTTT
cdr3_aa: CATHNGGNQPQHF

d_call: -
v_call: TRBV27
j_call: TRBJ2-1
clone_size: few
cdr3_nt: TGTGCCAGCAGTTTATCTCCAATGGCGAGAGGGGGTTACAATGAGCAGTTCTTC
cdr3_aa: CASSLSPMARGGYNEQFF

d_call: TRBD2
v_call: TRBV7-6
j_call: TRBJ2-1
clone_size: -
cdr3_nt: TGTGCCAGCAGCCTCCATCTAGCGGGAGTTGAGCAGTTCTTC
cdr3_aa: CASSLHLAGVEQFF

d_call: -
v_call: TRBV7-2
j_call: TRBJ1-5
clone_size: few
cdr3_nt: TGTGCCAGCAGCTTCCAGTCTCTGACAGATCAGCCCCAGCATTTT
cdr3_aa: CASSFQSLTDQPQHF

d_call: -
v_call: TRBV20-1
j_call: TRBJ2-5
clone_size: many
cdr3_nt: TGCAGTGCTAGAGTTAGCTTGGAGACCCAGTACTTC
cdr3_aa: CSARVSLETQYF

d_call: -
v_call: TRBV7-2
j_call: TRBJ1-1
clone_size: few
cdr3_nt: TGTGCCAGCAGCCCCGCTGGGGGACGGGACACTGAAGCTTTCTTT
cdr3_aa: CASSPAGGRDTEAFF

d_call: -
v_call: TRBV7-9
j_call: TRBJ1-6
clone_size: -
cdr3_nt: TGTGCCAGCGGCCCGGCGGGTGGCTCACCCCTCCACTTT
cdr3_aa: CASGPAGGSPLHF

d_call: TRBD2
v_call: TRBV3-1
j_call: TRBJ2-1
clone_size: -
cdr3_nt: TGTGCCAGCAGCCAAGGTACTAGCGGGACCCTTTACAATGAGCAGTTCTTC
cdr3_aa: CASSQGTSGTLYNEQFF

d_call: -
v_call: TRBV7-9
j_call: TRBJ2-7
clone_size: many
cdr3_nt: TGTGCCAGCAGCTTCGGGAGCGCTAGCGTCTACTACGAGCAGTACTTC
cdr3_aa: CASSFGSASVYYEQYF

d_call: TRBD1
v_call: TRBV7-2
j_call: TRBJ1-1
clone_size: many
cdr3_nt: TGTGCCAGCAGCCAGACAGGGGGGAACACTGAAGCTTTCTTT
cdr3_aa: CASSQTGGNTEAFF

d_call: -
v_call: TRBV4-2
j_call: TRBJ1-5
clone_size: few
cdr3_nt: TGTGCCAGCAGCCAAGATTATTTGATAGCGGGACCCCGGATCAGGCCCCAGCATTTT
cdr3_aa: CASSQDYLIAGPRIRPQHF

d_call: -
v_call: TRBV6-1
j_call: TRBJ2-3
clone_size: many
cdr3_nt: TGTGCCAGCAGTGAAAGGGCAAGGGAGGCGCAGTATTTT
cdr3_aa: CASSERAREAQYF

d_call: -
v_call: TRBV5-1
j_call: TRBJ2-3
clone_size: many
cdr3_nt: TGCGCCAGCAGCTTAGTGGTTGCAGATACGCAGTATTTT
cdr3_aa: CASSLVVADTQYF

d_call: TRBD1
v_call: TRBV20-1
j_call: TRBJ1-1
clone_size: -
cdr3_nt: TGCAGTGCGCCTGGACAGGGTAACACTGAAGCTTTCTTT
cdr3_aa: CSAPGQGNTEAFF

d_call: -
v_call: TRBV7-8
j_call: TRBJ2-7
clone_size: -
cdr3_nt: TGTGCCAGCAGCTTAGTTTTGGGCCCTGTAGGGGTCTACGAGCAGTACTTC
cdr3_aa: CASSLVLGPVGVYEQYF

d_call: TRBD1
v_call: TRBV27
j_call: TRBJ2-6
clone_size: -
cdr3_nt: TGTGCCAGCAGTTTATCAGGGGGCCCTGGGGCCAACGTCCTGACTTTC
cdr3_aa: CASSLSGGPGANVLTF

d_call: -
v_call: TRBV2
j_call: TRBJ2-7
clone_size: -
cdr3_nt: TGTGCCAGCAGAGTGACATTCTACGAGCAGTACTTC
cdr3_aa: CASRVTFYEQYF

d_call: TRBD2
v_call: TRBV5-1
j_call: TRBJ2-3
clone_size: many
cdr3_nt: TGCGCCAGCAGCAGCGGGGCTATTAGCACAGATACGCAGTATTTT
cdr3_aa: CASSSGAISTDTQYF

d_call: TRBD2
v_call: TRBV12-3/TRBV12-4
j_call: TRBJ2-7
clone_size: many
cdr3_nt: TGTGCCAGCAGCAACCCCCGAGCGGGGGCGCTCGGGTCTCTCTACGAGCAGTACTTC
cdr3_aa: CASSNPRAGALGSLYEQYF